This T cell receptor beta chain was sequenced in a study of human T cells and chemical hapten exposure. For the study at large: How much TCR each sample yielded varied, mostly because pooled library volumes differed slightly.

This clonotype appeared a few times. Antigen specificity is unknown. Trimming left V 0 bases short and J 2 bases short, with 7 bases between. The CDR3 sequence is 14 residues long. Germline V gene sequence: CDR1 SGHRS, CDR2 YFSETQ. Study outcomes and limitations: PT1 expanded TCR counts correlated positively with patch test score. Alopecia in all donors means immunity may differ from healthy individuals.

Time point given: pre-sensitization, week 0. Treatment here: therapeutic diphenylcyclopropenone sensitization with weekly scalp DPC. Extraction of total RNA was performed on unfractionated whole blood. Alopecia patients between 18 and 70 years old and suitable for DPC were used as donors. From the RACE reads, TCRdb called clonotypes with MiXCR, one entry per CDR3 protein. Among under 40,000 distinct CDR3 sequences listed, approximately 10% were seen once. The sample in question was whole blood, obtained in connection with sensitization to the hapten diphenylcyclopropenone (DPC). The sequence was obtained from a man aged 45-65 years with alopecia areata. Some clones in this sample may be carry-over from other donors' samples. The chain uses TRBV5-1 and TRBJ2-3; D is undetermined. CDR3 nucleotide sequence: TGCGCCAGCAGCTTGGCCATGGACACAGATACGCAGTATTTT. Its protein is CASSLAMDTDTQYF.